This T cell receptor beta chain was sequenced for a study of blood T cell repertoires in COVID-19 (dated by TCRdb to between 2020 and 2021). Regarding the study in general: Collaborator samples came from the United States, Italy and Spain and covered acute and convalescent phases of COVID-19. The prospective study material was composed of cDNA or gDNA derived from T cells, B-cell-depleted T cells, or PBMCs. Deeply sampled blood TCRbeta repertoires from subjects exposed to, actively infected with, or recovered from COVID-19 were included in the dataset. A freely available public database, intended as a resource for researchers studying the immune response to SARS-CoV-2, is where the repertoires were released. The samples were drawn from the first 160 participants of the ongoing ImmuneRACE study and from roughly 1,300 subjects provided by 6 global collaborators. Nearly every sample came with metadata listing a de-identified subject ID, COVID-19 status, age in years and sex. Where available, HLA class I and class II types were taken from metadata supplied by the sample provider and were not determined by assay-based typing.

Including the terminal cysteine and phenylalanine, the CDR3 comprises 13 residues. The kept DNA is CDR3 alone, 39 bases in frame from the first base. CDR1 is given as LNHDA and CDR2 as SQIVND, both from the germline V gene (reference sequence). V and J are trimmed by 7 bases and 6 bases, and the gene matches miss 6 bases of the junction. The immunoSEQ Assay, a bias-controlled multiplex PCR, was used to amplify TCRbeta CDR3 regions from genomic DNA. The original pipeline was this. Within the assay, amplification of reference gene primers was used to estimate how many nucleated cells each sample contained. Sequence reads were collapsed and filtered to measure the absolute abundance of every unique TCRbeta CDR3 rearrangement. For each sample, productive Simpson clonality was calculated as the square root of Simpson's diversity index across productive rearrangements. TCRdb holds this immuneACCESS table with in-frame rearrangements only. Some clones are missing; in checked studies, unresolved V genes explain under half, and the rest has no known cause. V, J and clone size reflect that table, while D and trimming were determined from the DNA. The sample table records under 250,000 clones; around 88% of these occur just once. The ten most abundant clones make up about 12% of the sample.

Study-wide findings and limitations: The amount of clinical and demographic metadata varied by source and participant and was provided uncurated.

Collaborating institutions collected whole blood in K2EDTA tubes following their own protocols. Collaborator samples were shipped for TCRbeta analysis as frozen whole blood, isolated PBMCs, or DNA extracted from either sample type. About this clone: It lacks a known antigen. There are no base qualities to consult, and no much larger clone falls within one base.

Rearrangement joined TRBV19 to TRBJ2-1; TRBD1 matches 7 bases in the middle. The receptor comes from a man at least 80 years old with acute or convalescent COVID-19. Material: peripheral blood. The sequenced DNA: TGTGCCAGTAACCAAGACAGGGCCAATGAGCAGTTCTTC. Its product reads: CASNQDRANEQFF.